This is a list of T cell receptor beta chains from one sample in a study of radiotherapy plus CTLA-4 blockade in lung cancer. Profiling relied on immunoSEQ multiplex PCR, and the TCRdb table lists in-frame clones only, not all of them. The data hold over 80,000 clones, with 83% observed a single time. This specimen was peripheral blood, taken from a patient treated with radiotherapy plus ipilimumab. The receptors shown here come from a human donor with non-small cell lung cancer who had stable disease on radiotherapy plus ipilimumab. The CDR3 runs from the conserved cysteine through the conserved F or W. Each record gives: clone size, J gene, D gene, V gene, CDR3 length, CDR3 DNA, CDR3 protein. D genes are given only for firm matches. Expanded clones are given a class, and other clones once, few, many or no size at all.

abundance: -
j_gene: TRBJ2-1
d_gene: TRBD2
v_gene: TRBV6-4
len: 15
CDR3nt: TGTGCCAGCAGCGACCTTAGCGGGGGGGCACAGGAGCAGTTCTTC
CDR3aa: CASSDLSGGAQEQFF

abundance: once
j_gene: TRBJ1-5
d_gene: -
v_gene: TRBV6-1
len: 17
CDR3nt: TGTGCCAGCAGTGAAGGGGTAGGGCGATTTAGCAATCAGCCCCAGCATTTT
CDR3aa: CASSEGVGRFSNQPQHF

abundance: -
j_gene: TRBJ2-6
d_gene: -
v_gene: TRBV7-3
len: 15
CDR3nt: TGTGCCAGCAGCTACGGGGGCTCTGGGGCCAACGTCCTGACTTTC
CDR3aa: CASSYGGSGANVLTF

abundance: -
j_gene: TRBJ2-1
d_gene: -
v_gene: TRBV7-9
len: 14
CDR3nt: TGTGCCAGCAGCGCGCATTGGGGAAGCAATGAGCAGTTCTTC
CDR3aa: CASSAHWGSNEQFF

abundance: -
j_gene: TRBJ2-6
d_gene: -
v_gene: TRBV28
len: 17
CDR3nt: TGTGCCAGCAGTTTTGAGGGCGAACTCTCTGGGGCCAACGTCCTGACTTTC
CDR3aa: CASSFEGELSGANVLTF

abundance: -
j_gene: TRBJ2-7
d_gene: -
v_gene: TRBV27
len: 17
CDR3nt: TGTGCCAGCAGTCCCTCTACCTCGCACGACCTCGCCTACGAGCAGTACTTC
CDR3aa: CASSPSTSHDLAYEQYF

abundance: -
j_gene: TRBJ1-2
d_gene: -
v_gene: TRBV28
len: 15
CDR3nt: TGTGCCAGCAGTTGGGGGGGGCAGGGCATATCTGGCTACACCTTC
CDR3aa: CASSWGGQGISGYTF

abundance: -
j_gene: TRBJ2-2
d_gene: TRBD1
v_gene: TRBV10-1
len: 15
CDR3nt: TGCGCCAGCAGTGATTTGGACAGGGTCAGCGGGGAGCTGTTTTTT
CDR3aa: CASSDLDRVSGELFF

abundance: -
j_gene: TRBJ2-7
d_gene: -
v_gene: TRBV18
len: 15
CDR3nt: TGTGCCAGCTCACCACAGGTAGCAACCCTCTACGAGCAGTACTTC
CDR3aa: CASSPQVATLYEQYF

abundance: once
j_gene: TRBJ1-2
d_gene: -
v_gene: TRBV18
len: 13
CDR3nt: TGTGCCAGCTCACCACGGACGGAGTATGGCTACACCTTC
CDR3aa: CASSPRTEYGYTF

abundance: -
j_gene: TRBJ1-4
d_gene: -
v_gene: TRBV5-1
len: 14
CDR3nt: TGCGCCAGCAGAGGAGTGGGGCCTAATGAAAAACTGTTTTTT
CDR3aa: CASRGVGPNEKLFF

abundance: -
j_gene: TRBJ2-7
d_gene: TRBD1
v_gene: TRBV7-6
len: 14
CDR3nt: TGTGCCAGCAGCACGGGGACAGGGCTGGGCGAGCAGTACTTC
CDR3aa: CASSTGTGLGEQYF

abundance: few
j_gene: TRBJ1-6
d_gene: -
v_gene: TRBV9
len: 15
CDR3nt: TGTGCCAGCAGCGTAGAAACAGGGTCGAATTCACCCCTCCACTTT
CDR3aa: CASSVETGSNSPLHF

abundance: once
j_gene: TRBJ2-1
d_gene: -
v_gene: TRBV9
len: 13
CDR3nt: TGTGCCAGCAGCGGAAAACTAGGTAATGAGCAGTTCTTC
CDR3aa: CASSGKLGNEQFF

abundance: -
j_gene: TRBJ2-5
d_gene: -
v_gene: TRBV5-1
len: 16
CDR3nt: TGCGCCAGCAGCTTGGCGGTGGGTTGGAACCAAGAGACCCAGTACTTC
CDR3aa: CASSLAVGWNQETQYF

abundance: -
j_gene: TRBJ2-7
d_gene: -
v_gene: TRBV2
len: 12
CDR3nt: TGTGCCAGCACTCCAAGGGCTTACGAGCAGTACTTC
CDR3aa: CASTPRAYEQYF

abundance: -
j_gene: TRBJ1-5
d_gene: -
v_gene: TRBV6-5
len: 13
CDR3nt: TGTGCCAGCAGGCAAGGTCGAGGGCAGCCCCAGCATTTT
CDR3aa: CASRQGRGQPQHF

abundance: -
j_gene: TRBJ1-2
d_gene: -
v_gene: TRBV28
len: 14
CDR3nt: TGTGCCAGCGGGATATCCGGGACAACCTATGGCTACACCTTC
CDR3aa: CASGISGTTYGYTF

abundance: few
j_gene: TRBJ2-7
d_gene: -
v_gene: TRBV11-2
len: 13
CDR3nt: TGTGCCAGCAGCCCCGCCGGTTTCTACGAGCAGTACTTC
CDR3aa: CASSPAGFYEQYF

abundance: -
j_gene: TRBJ1-1
d_gene: -
v_gene: TRBV6-6
len: 16
CDR3nt: TGTGCCAGCAGTTACTCGAAAGTGGGGGGGACGGCTGAAGCTTTCTTT
CDR3aa: CASSYSKVGGTAEAFF